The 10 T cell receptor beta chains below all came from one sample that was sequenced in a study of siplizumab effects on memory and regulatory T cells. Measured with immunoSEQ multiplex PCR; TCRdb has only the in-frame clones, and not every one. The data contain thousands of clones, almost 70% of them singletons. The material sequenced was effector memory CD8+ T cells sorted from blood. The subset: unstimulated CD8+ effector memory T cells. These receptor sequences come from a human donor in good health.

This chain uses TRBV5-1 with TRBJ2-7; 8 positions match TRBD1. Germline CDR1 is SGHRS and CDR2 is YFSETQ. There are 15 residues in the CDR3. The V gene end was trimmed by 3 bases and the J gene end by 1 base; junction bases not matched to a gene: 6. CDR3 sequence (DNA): TGCGCCAGCAGCTCCGGACAGGGAGCTTCCTACGAGCAGTACTTC. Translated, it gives CASSSGQGASYEQYF.

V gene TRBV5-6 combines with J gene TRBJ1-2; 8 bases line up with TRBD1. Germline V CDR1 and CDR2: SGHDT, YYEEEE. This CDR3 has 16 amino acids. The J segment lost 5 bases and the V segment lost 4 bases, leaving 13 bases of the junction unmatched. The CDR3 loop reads CASSNWSDRVIYGYTF. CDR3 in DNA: TGTGCCAGCAGCAATTGGTCGGACAGGGTAATTTATGGCTACACCTTC.

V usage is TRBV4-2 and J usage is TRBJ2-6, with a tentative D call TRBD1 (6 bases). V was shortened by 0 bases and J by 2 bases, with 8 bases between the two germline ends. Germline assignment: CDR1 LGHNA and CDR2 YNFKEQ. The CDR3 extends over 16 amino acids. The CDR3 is CASSQEKGAGANVLTF. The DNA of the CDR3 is TGTGCCAGCAGCCAAGAAAAGGGGGCTGGGGCCAACGTCCTGACTTTC.

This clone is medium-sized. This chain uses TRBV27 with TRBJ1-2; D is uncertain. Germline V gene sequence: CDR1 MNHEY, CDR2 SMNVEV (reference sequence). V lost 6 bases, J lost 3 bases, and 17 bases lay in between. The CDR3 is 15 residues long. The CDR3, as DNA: TGTGCCAGCAGCCACGGTGTTGGGGTCGACTATGGCTACACCTTC. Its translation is CASSHGVGVDYGYTF.

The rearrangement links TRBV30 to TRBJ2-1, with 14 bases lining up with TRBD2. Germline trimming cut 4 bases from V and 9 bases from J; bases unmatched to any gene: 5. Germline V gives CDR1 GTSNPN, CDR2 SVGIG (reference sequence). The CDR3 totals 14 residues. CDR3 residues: CAWMAGLAGGEQFF. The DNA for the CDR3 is TGTGCCTGGATGGCAGGACTAGCGGGGGGTGAGCAGTTCTTC.

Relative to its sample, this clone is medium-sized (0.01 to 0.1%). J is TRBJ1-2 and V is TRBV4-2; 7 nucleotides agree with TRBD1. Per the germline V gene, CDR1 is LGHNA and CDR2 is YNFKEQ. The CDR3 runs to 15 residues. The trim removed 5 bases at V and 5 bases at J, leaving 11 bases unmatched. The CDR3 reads CASSYSAGTAYGYTF. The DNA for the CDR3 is TGTGCCAGCAGCTACAGCGCCGGGACAGCTTATGGCTACACCTTC.

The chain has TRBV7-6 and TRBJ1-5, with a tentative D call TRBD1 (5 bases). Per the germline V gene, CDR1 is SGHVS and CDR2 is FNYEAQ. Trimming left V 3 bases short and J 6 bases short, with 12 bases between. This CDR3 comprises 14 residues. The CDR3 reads CASSFLGEGQPQHF. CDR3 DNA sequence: TGTGCCAGCAGCTTTTTAGGGGAGGGTCAGCCCCAGCATTTT.

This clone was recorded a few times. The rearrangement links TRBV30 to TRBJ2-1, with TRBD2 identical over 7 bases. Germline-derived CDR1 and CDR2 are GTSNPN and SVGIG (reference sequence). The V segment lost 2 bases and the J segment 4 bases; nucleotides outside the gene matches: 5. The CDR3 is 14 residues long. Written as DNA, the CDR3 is TGTGCCTGGAGTAGTAGCGGGTCTTACAATGAGCAGTTCTTC. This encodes CAWSSSGSYNEQFF.

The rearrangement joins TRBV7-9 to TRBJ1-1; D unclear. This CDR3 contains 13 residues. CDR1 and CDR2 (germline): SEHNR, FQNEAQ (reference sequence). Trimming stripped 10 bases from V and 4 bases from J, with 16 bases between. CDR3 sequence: CATVGPPGTEAFF. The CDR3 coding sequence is TGTGCCACCGTAGGCCCCCCCGGCACTGAAGCTTTCTTT.

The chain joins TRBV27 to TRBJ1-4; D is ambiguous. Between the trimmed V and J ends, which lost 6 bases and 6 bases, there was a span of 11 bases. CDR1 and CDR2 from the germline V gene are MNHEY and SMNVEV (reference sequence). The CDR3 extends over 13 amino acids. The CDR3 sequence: CASRDIGYEKLFF. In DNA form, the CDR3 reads TGTGCCAGCAGAGACATTGGCTATGAAAAACTGTTTTTT.